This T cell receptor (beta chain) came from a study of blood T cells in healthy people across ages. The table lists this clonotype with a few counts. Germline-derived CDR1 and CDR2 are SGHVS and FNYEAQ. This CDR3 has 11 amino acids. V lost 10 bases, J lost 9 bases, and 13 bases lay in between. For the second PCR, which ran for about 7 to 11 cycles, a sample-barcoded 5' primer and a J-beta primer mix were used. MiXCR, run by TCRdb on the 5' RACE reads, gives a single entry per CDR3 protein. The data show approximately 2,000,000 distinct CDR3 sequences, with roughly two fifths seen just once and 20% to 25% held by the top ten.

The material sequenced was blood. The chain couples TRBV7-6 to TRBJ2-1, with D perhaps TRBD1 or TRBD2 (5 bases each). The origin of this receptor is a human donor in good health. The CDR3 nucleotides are TGTGCCATTGGGGGTGACGGTGAGCAGTTCTTC. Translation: CAIGGDGEQFF.